This T cell receptor beta chain was identified in a study of regulatory T cells in long-lasting Graves disease. Study as a whole: Treatment with antithyroid drugs for over 5 years, together with positive TSH receptor antibodies, meant persistent Graves' disease. Study-wide points: Clonotypes that were public and shared totalled approximately 2,800 in persistent patients versus around 1,000 in new patients. There were preferences for TRBV28, TRBJ1-2 and TRBJ2-5 in persistent disease. TCR diversity was lower in persistent than newly diagnosed Graves' disease.

Looked up from germline, CDR1 is SGHTA and CDR2 is FQGNSA. Trimming removed 1 base at V and 2 bases at J, with 12 bases between. The CDR3 contains 16 residues. To make TCR beta libraries, researchers used iRepertoire HTBI primers and Arm-PCR of CDR3 regions. TCRdb recomputed calls from the multiplex PCR reads with MiXCR, one row per CDR3 protein. The table lists 300,000 to 400,000 distinct CDR3 sequences, 20% of them singletons. The sample's time point: persistent/refractory GD, antithyroid drugs over 5 years with positive TRAb. PBMC RNA was the source of the TCR library. In this sample, this clonotype turned up a few times. Its antigen is still unknown.

This TCR was recovered from a female donor with Graves disease. V and J are TRBV7-2 and TRBJ1-3; weak D call: TRBD1 (6 bases). Specimen: peripheral blood mononuclear cells (PBMCs), collected when the disease was refractory, from a patient treated with antithyroid drugs. The CDR3 loop reads CASSLGGGSPGNTIYF. In DNA form, the CDR3 reads TGTGCCAGCAGCTTAGGAGGGGGGTCCCCTGGAAACACCATATATTTT.